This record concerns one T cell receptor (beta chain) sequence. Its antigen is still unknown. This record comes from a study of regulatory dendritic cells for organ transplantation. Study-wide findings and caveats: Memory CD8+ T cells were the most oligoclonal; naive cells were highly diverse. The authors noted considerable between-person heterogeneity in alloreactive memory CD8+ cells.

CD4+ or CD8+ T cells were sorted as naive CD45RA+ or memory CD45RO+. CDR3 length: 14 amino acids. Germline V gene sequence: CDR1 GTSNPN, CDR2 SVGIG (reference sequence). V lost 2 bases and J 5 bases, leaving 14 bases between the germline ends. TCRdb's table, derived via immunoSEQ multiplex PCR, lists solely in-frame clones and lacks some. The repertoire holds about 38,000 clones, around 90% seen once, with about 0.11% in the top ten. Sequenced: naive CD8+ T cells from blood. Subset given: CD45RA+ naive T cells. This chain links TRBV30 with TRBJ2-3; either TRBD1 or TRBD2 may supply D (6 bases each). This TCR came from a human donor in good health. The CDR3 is CAWSLLGGQDTQYF. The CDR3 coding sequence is TGTGCCTGGAGTCTATTAGGGGGGCAAGATACGCAGTATTTT.